This T cell receptor beta chain was sequenced for a study of T cell repertoires in cytomegalovirus infection. Whole-study context: The public TCR beta signatures pointed to both CMV infection and matching HLA type.

Germline V gives CDR1 SGHTA, CDR2 FQGNSA. V dropped 8 bases and J dropped 7; count of bases not matched to a gene: 9. The CDR3 is 13 amino acids. Study observations and caveats: Based on cumulative public TCR beta family frequency, carriers of CMV plus the relevant HLA were identified. There were HLA-C-restricted CMV-specific TCR beta clonotypes dominating the ex vivo response.

This clonotype was detected only a few times. As yet, its antigen is unknown. TCRdb independently ran MiXCR on the reads; one entry per CDR3 protein. The sample has 40,000 to 60,000 distinct CDR3 sequences, around 23% seen once. J is TRBJ2-3 and V is TRBV7-2; 7 nucleotides agree with TRBD1. The TCR sequence derives from a human donor in good health (CMV status not recorded). Some clones in this sample may be carry-over from other donors' samples. The specimen was CD8+ T cells from cultured PBMCs, collected from culture after CMV antigen stimulation. CDR3 amino acids: CASATDRRHTQYF. CDR3 DNA: TGTGCCAGCGCGACGGACAGGCGACATACGCAGTATTTT.